The present T cell receptor (beta chain) was sequenced within a study of human T cells and chemical hapten exposure. Whole-study context: For the approximately 25-week duration of the study, patients were given weekly doses of diphenylcyclopropenone on the scalp.

V was clipped by 7 bases and J by 1 base, with 17 bases between them. The CDR3 length is 16 residues. Time point given: patch test 1, 2 weeks after DPC sensitization. Sample treatment: therapeutic diphenylcyclopropenone sensitization with weekly scalp DPC. Venepuncture was done earlier than the placement of each patch test. This clonotype was seen a handful of times. Antigen specificity is unknown. The library attached unique molecular identifiers to individual cDNA molecules. One entry per CDR3 protein, called by TCRdb with MiXCR from the RACE reads. The profile shows roughly 70,000 distinct CDR3 sequences, about 32% of them singletons. General study points: The number of TCRs over 1 in 1000 frequency stayed unchanged after DPC.

The chain has TRBV12-3 or TRBV12-4 and TRBJ2-1, with a tentative D call TRBD2 (6 bases). The receptor comes from a middle-aged man with alopecia areata. Some clones in this sample may be carry-over from other donors' samples. Sequenced material: whole blood, taken in connection with sensitization to the hapten diphenylcyclopropenone (DPC). The CDR3 loop is CASTSLGSGSYNEQFF. The CDR3 DNA reads TGTGCCAGCACCTCTCTGGGTAGCGGATCCTACAATGAGCAGTTCTTC.